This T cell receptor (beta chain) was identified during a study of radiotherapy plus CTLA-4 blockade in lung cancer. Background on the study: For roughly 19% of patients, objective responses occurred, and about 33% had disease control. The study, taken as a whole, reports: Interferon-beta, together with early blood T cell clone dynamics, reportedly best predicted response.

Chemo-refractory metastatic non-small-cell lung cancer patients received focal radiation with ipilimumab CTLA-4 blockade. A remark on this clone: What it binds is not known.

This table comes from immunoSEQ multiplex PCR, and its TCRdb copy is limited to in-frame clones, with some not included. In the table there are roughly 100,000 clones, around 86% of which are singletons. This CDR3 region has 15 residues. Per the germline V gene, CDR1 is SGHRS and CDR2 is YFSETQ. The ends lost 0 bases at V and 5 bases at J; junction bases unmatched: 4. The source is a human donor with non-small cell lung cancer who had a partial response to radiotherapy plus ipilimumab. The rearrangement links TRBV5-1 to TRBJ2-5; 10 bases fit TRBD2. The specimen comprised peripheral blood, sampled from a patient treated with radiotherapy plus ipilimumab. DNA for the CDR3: TGCGCCAGCAGCTTGGCCCTAGCGGGAGCGGAGACCCAGTACTTC. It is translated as CASSLALAGAETQYF.